The TCR beta chain under discussion was sequenced for a study of early T cells in non-severe SARS-CoV-2 infection. The CDR3 is made up of 14 amino acids. V was clipped by 0 bases and J by 5 bases, with 13 bases between them. Germline CDR1 and CDR2: DFQATT and SNEGSKA (reference sequence). TCRdb passed the 5' RACE reads through MiXCR, listing each CDR3 protein once. The sample holds some 58,000 distinct CDR3 sequences, around 13% seen once. This clonotype was observed at least ten times. The source material was whole blood. The receptor was derived from an adult who was a healthcare worker with PCR-confirmed SARS-CoV-2 infection or an uninfected control (not recorded which). The V gene is TRBV20-1, the J gene TRBJ1-1; D is undetermined. The CDR3 DNA is TGCAGTGCTAGAGACCGCGGAAGAGGGACTGAAGCTTTCTTT. Its protein is CSARDRGRGTEAFF.